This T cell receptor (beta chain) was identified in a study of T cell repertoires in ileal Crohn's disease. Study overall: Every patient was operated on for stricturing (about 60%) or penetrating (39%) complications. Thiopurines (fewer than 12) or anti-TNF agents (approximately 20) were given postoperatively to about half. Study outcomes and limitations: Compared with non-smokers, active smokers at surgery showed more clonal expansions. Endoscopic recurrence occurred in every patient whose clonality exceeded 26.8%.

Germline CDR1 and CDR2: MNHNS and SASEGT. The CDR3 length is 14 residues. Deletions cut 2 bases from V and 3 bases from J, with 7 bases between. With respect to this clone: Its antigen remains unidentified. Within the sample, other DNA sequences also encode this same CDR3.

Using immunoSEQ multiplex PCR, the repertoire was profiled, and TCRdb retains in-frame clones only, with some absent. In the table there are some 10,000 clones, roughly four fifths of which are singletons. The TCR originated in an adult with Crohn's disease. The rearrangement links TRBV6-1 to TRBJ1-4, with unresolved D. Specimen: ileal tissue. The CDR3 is CASSESVANEKLFF. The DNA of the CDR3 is TGTGCCAGCAGTGAAAGCGTAGCTAATGAAAAACTGTTTTTT.